Each of the 5 T cell receptor beta chains below was sequenced from the same sample in a study of T cells after yellow fever vaccination. TCRdb called the 5' RACE reads again in MiXCR, with one record for every CDR3 protein. The repertoire holds approximately 300,000 distinct CDR3 sequences, 10% to 15% seen once, with approximately 0.49% in the top ten. The sample was CD4+ T cells sorted from PBMCs, taken 45 days after the yellow fever booster vaccination. The receptors were gathered from a man aged 30 to 45 who received the YFV17D yellow fever vaccine.

This clonotype was seen only a few times. The chain combines TRBV12-3 or TRBV12-4 with TRBJ2-3, with TRBD2 identical over 9 bases. The CDR3 runs to 15 residues. The J segment lost 4 bases and the V segment lost 7 bases, leaving 9 bases of the junction unmatched. This CDR3 reads CASTYSGSRADTQYF. The CDR3 DNA reads TGTGCCAGCACCTATAGCGGGAGTCGCGCAGATACGCAGTATTTT.

This clonotype was seen at least ten times. The V and J genes are TRBV12-3 or TRBV12-4 and TRBJ2-3; D is unresolved. V lost 6 bases and J lost 2, with 6 bases in between. The CDR3 runs to 12 residues. In nucleotides, the CDR3 is TGTGCCAGCAGGGGATCCACAGATACGCAGTATTTT. It translates to CASRGSTDTQYF.

This chain connects TRBV7-9 to TRBJ1-2; D gene uncertain. Germline-derived CDR1 and CDR2 are SEHNR and FQNEAQ (reference sequence). The CDR3 extends over 14 amino acids. Between the trimmed V and J ends, which lost 5 bases and 0 bases, there was a span of 10 bases. In nucleotides, the CDR3 is TGTGCCAGCAGCGCAGGAGGAGCTAACTATGGCTACACCTTC. Translated, it gives CASSAGGANYGYTF.

This clonotype was seen more than once but under ten times. The chain carries TRBV14 and TRBJ2-1; 8 bases align to TRBD2. V trimming: 5 bases; J trimming: 2 bases; junction bases outside the gene matches: 8. From germline, CDR1 is SGHDN and CDR2 FVKESK. The CDR3 length is 16 residues. CDR3 DNA: TGTGCCAGCAGCGAAGGGACTAGGATCACCTACAATGAGCAGTTCTTC. It encodes CASSEGTRITYNEQFF.

This clonotype occurred a few times. The genes are TRBV3-1 and TRBJ2-1; D is uncertain. The CDR3 length is 18 residues. Per germline, CDR1 LGHDT and CDR2 YNNKEL (reference sequence). The germline V and J ends were trimmed by 4 bases and 4 bases, with 23 bases remaining between them. The CDR3 region is CASSPFPSRFGGYNEQFF. The CDR3 DNA is TGTGCCAGCAGCCCGTTCCCTTCTAGGTTCGGCGGTTACAATGAGCAGTTCTTC.